This T cell receptor beta chain originates from a study of shared clonotypes between healthy human individuals. The CDR3 loop spans 13 amino acids. V gave up 3 bases and J gave up 4 bases, with 9 bases separating them. Germline values: CDR1 MNHEY, CDR2 SMNVEV (reference sequence). Using immunoSEQ multiplex PCR, the repertoire was profiled, and TCRdb retains in-frame clones only, with some absent. The data hold roughly 1,500,000 clones, with roughly 98.5% observed a single time. Healthy HIV-negative adults with no recent acute infections or vaccinations were recruited as donors. V usage is TRBV27 and J usage is TRBJ2-5; TRBD2 is a possible D gene (5 bases). The TCR was taken from a young man in good health. The sequencing input was naive CD4+ T cells sorted from blood. Subset noted: CD45RA+ positively selected. CDR3 nucleotide sequence: TGTGCCAGCAGTTTCCTAGCCGGAGAGACCCAGTACTTC. It encodes CASSFLAGETQYF.